What follows are 17 T cell receptor beta chains derived from one specimen sequenced in a study of STAT5B mutations in CD4+ large granular lymphocyte leukemia. TCRdb's copy holds only in-frame clones and misses some; the assay was immunoSEQ multiplex PCR. Of 20,000 to 25,000 clones in the sample, over 60% are singletons; the top ten hold around 0.4%. The sample comprised CD4+ T cells from blood buffy coats. These receptors all stem from a human donor in good health.

The chain couples TRBV19 to TRBJ1-2; D might be TRBD1 (5 bases). The CDR3 spans 15 residues. In germline, CDR1 is LNHDA, CDR2 SQIVND (reference sequence). Trimming removed 5 bases from V and 4 bases from J, with 17 bases in between. The CDR3 DNA is TGTGCCAGTAGTTGGCTGGGGGAACCTCGCTATGGCTACACCTTC. This sequence encodes CASSWLGEPRYGYTF.

The rearrangement links TRBV7-9 to TRBJ2-7, with D hard to call. The CDR3 totals 15 residues. Germline lookup yields CDR1 SEHNR and CDR2 FQNEAQ (reference sequence). V was cut by 1 base and J by 0 bases, with 10 bases left in between. The DNA of the CDR3 is TGTGCCAGCAGCTTAGGGGGATCAAGCTCCTACGAGCAGTACTTC. Amino acid sequence: CASSLGGSSSYEQYF.

The chain is built from TRBV10-3 and TRBJ2-7, with TRBD2 matching 12 bases. V gave up 4 bases and J gave up 2 bases; unmatched junction bases: 21. Germline V gene data show CDR1 as ENHRY and CDR2 as SYGVKD. There are 21 residues in the CDR3. Written as DNA, the CDR3 is TGTGCCATCAGTGCGAGCCAGGGGGCTCGATCCCGACTAGCGGGAGCCTACGAGCAGTACTTC. It translates to CAISASQGARSRLAGAYEQYF.

This clone appeared once. J is TRBJ1-4 and V is TRBV19; D not certain. Germline-derived CDR1 and CDR2 are LNHDA and SQIVND (reference sequence). The CDR3 loop spans 16 amino acids. V was trimmed by 5 bases and J by 8 bases, leaving 21 bases between them. The DNA for the CDR3 is TGTGCCAGTAGTCTTCCGGTGGCGGGCACTAGGGAAAAACTGTTTTTT. It specifies CASSLPVAGTREKLFF.

The J gene is TRBJ1-5, the V gene TRBV7-8, with D possibly TRBD1 on 5 matching bases. Germline lookup yields CDR1 SGHVS and CDR2 FQNEAQ. The CDR3 sequence is 17 residues long. V was clipped by 5 bases and J by 5 bases, with 22 bases between them. The CDR3 sequence: CASSKRVGGFIDQPQHF. The CDR3 DNA is TGTGCCAGCAGCAAGCGGGTCGGGGGGTTCATCGATCAGCCCCAGCATTTT. Combining the CDR3 with reference TRBV7-8 and TRBJ1-5 gives the whole variable domain GAGVSQSPRYKVAKRGQDVALRCDPISGHVSLFWYQQALGQGPEFLTYFQNEAQLDKSGLPSDRFFAERPEGSVSTLKIQRTQQEDSAVYLCASSKRVGGFIDQPQHFGDGTRLSIL.

The chain has TRBV5-1 and TRBJ2-7; TRBD2 matches at 8 bases. The CDR3 runs 14 residues. V shed 5 bases and J 3 bases; nucleotides not matched to a gene: 7. CDR1 SGHRS and CDR2 YFSETQ come from the germline V gene. CDR3 nucleotides: TGCGCCAGCAGACGAGCGGGAGAGGGCTACGAGCAGTACTTC. It specifies CASRRAGEGYEQYF.

This clone was seen a single time. V gene TRBV7-8 combines with J gene TRBJ2-5, with 7 bases lining up with TRBD1. The CDR3 has 14 amino acids. The trim removed 6 bases at V and 7 bases at J, leaving 11 bases unmatched. Germline V lookup: CDR1 SGHVS, CDR2 FQNEAQ. CDR3 coding DNA: TGTGCCAGCAGTTTTAGAGGGGGCAGGGTGACCCAGTACTTC. Translated: CASSFRGGRVTQYF.

The chain uses TRBV2 and TRBJ2-1, with D tentatively TRBD2 (5 bases). Germline V lookup: CDR1 SNHLY, CDR2 FYNNEI. The CDR3 runs 14 residues. V was trimmed by 7 bases and J by 7 bases, leaving 17 bases between them. CDR3 DNA sequence: TGTGCCAGCACCCCGAGGGTTCTGGGGAATGAGCAGTTCTTC. Translating gives CASTPRVLGNEQFF.

This chain joins TRBV12-5 and TRBJ1-1; 7 bases fit TRBD1. The CDR3 is 14 residues long. V shed 7 bases, J shed 0 bases, and the junction held 5 bases outside the gene matches. The germline V gene encodes CDR1 LGHNT and CDR2 FRNRAP. The CDR3 DNA sequence: TGTGCTAGTGCCCTGGGACAGTTGAACACTGAAGCTTTCTTT. Translated, it gives CASALGQLNTEAFF.

The chain combines TRBV19 with TRBJ2-3; no clear D. The germline V gene encodes CDR1 LNHDA and CDR2 SQIVND (reference sequence). V lost 5 bases to trimming and J lost 1 base, with 13 bases between them. This CDR3 has 15 amino acids. The CDR3 nucleotides are TGTGCCAGTAGTGATACTTTTTACCGCACAGATACGCAGTATTTT. Translation: CASSDTFYRTDTQYF.

The chain recombines TRBV5-6 with TRBJ2-1; TRBD2 agrees at 9 bases. The CDR3 contains 15 residues. CDR1 SGHDT and CDR2 YYEEEE come from the germline V gene. J gave up 12 bases and V 5 bases, and 15 bases lay outside the gene matches. In nucleotides, the CDR3 is TGTGCCAGCAGACCCAATGGGGTAGCGGGAGTTGGGCAGTTCTTC. Translated: CASRPNGVAGVGQFF.

This sequence joins TRBV10-1 and TRBJ2-3; 13 bases align to TRBD2. The length of the CDR3 is 16 residues. Germline lookup yields CDR1 WNHNN and CDR2 SYGVQD (reference sequence). V lost 3 bases, J lost 5 bases, and 5 bases stayed unmatched. DNA of the CDR3: TGCGCCAGCAGTGACGAAGGGACTAGCGGGATAGATACGCAGTATTTT. Its translation is CASSDEGTSGIDTQYF.

V usage is TRBV30 and J usage is TRBJ1-5, with 10 positions matching TRBD1. CDR1 and CDR2 (germline): GTSNPN, SVGIG (reference sequence). The CDR3 has 12 residues. V trimming: 7 bases; J trimming: 7 bases; junction bases outside the gene matches: 4. The CDR3 region is CAYRTGGQPQHF. In DNA, the CDR3 is TGTGCCTACCGGACAGGGGGACAGCCCCAGCATTTT.

The gene calls are TRBV5-4 and TRBJ2-3; 9 positions agree with TRBD2. Germline V lookup: CDR1 SGHNT, CDR2 YYREEE (reference sequence). The trim removed 5 bases at V and 3 bases at J, leaving 10 bases unmatched. CDR3 length: 16 amino acids. As DNA, the CDR3 is TGTGCCAGCAGTCCTATAGCGGGAGCTGGGACAGATACGCAGTATTTT. Encoded protein: CASSPIAGAGTDTQYF.

V usage is TRBV11-2 and J usage is TRBJ2-3; D ambiguous. V dropped 5 bases and J dropped 4 bases, with 13 bases sitting between them. This CDR3 has 14 amino acids. Germline V lookup: CDR1 SGHAT, CDR2 FQNNGV. The CDR3 protein is CASSAPRDADTQYF. The CDR3 DNA sequence: TGTGCCAGCAGCGCCCCTCGAGACGCAGATACGCAGTATTTT.

The chain combines TRBV11-3 with TRBJ2-1, with unresolved D. The germline V gene encodes CDR1 SGHNT and CDR2 YENEEA. The CDR3 runs 14 residues. V lost 0 bases and J 5 bases, leaving 8 bases between the germline ends. The CDR3 nucleotides read TGTGCCAGCAGCTTAGATCATCAGGACAATGAGCAGTTCTTC. It encodes CASSLDHQDNEQFF. Full variable domain (outside the CDR3, taken from reference TRBV11-3 and TRBJ2-1): EAGVVQSPRYKIIEKKQPVAFWCNPISGHNTLYWYLQNLGQGPELLIRYENEEAVDDSQLPKDRFSAERLKGVDSTLKIQPAELGDSAVYLCASSLDHQDNEQFFGPGTRLTVL.

The chain joins TRBV6-6 to TRBJ1-2; TRBD1 matches at 7 bases. CDR1 MNHNY and CDR2 SVGAGI come from the germline V gene (reference sequence). V shed 2 bases, J shed 7 bases, and the junction held 4 bases outside the gene matches. This CDR3 contains 13 residues. Here the CDR3 reads CASSYTEGAGYTF. The CDR3 region has the DNA TGTGCCAGCAGTTACACCGAGGGGGCTGGCTACACCTTC.